This is a list of T cell receptor beta chains from one sample in a study of cytomegalovirus exposure and HLA in healthy donors. The assay was immunoSEQ multiplex PCR, and TCRdb's table has in-frame clones only and misses some. The data show about 130,000 clones, with 81% seen just once and 0.6% to 0.7% held by the top ten. Sequenced input: PBMCs. The receptors shown here come from a man between 18 and 29 years old in good health and CMV-seronegative. CDR3s include the opening cysteine and the closing phenylalanine or tryptophan. Fields, in order: J gene, V gene, D gene, clone size, CDR3 DNA, CDR3 protein. The D gene is left open where the match is weak. Not all rows give a size; the values are once, few, many and, for expanded clones, a class.

>TRBJ1-2|TRBV5-4|TRBD1|NA
TGTGCCAGCAGGAGACAGGGTAGTGGGTATGGCTACACCTTC
CASRRQGSGYGYTF
>TRBJ2-7|TRBV9|NA|NA
TGTGCCAGCAGCGTTGCCGACAGCCTCTACGAGCAGTACTTC
CASSVADSLYEQYF
>TRBJ1-1|TRBV4-2|NA|many
TGTGCCAGCAGCCAAGCAGGGGCTGGGGACACTGAAGCTTTCTTT
CASSQAGAGDTEAFF
>TRBJ2-5|TRBV4-2|NA|NA
TGTGCCAGCAGCCAAGGGGGGGTGAACCAAGAGACCCAGTACTTC
CASSQGGVNQETQYF
>TRBJ1-1|TRBV6-1|NA|NA
TGTGCCAGCAGCCCGACAGTGAACACTGAAGCTTTCTTT
CASSPTVNTEAFF
>TRBJ2-7|TRBV6-5|TRBD1|NA
TGTGCCAGCAGTTACGGGACAGCCAACTACGAGCAGTACTTC
CASSYGTANYEQYF
>TRBJ2-1|TRBV4-3|NA|NA
TGCGCCAGCAGCCAAGATTTCCACACAGGGCGGCGTGAGCAGTTCTTC
CASSQDFHTGRREQFF
>TRBJ2-7|TRBV7-2|NA|once
TGTGCCAGCAGCCGGACGGGGAAATACTCCTACGAGCAGTACTTC
CASSRTGKYSYEQYF
>TRBJ2-2|TRBV11-2|TRBD1|few
TGTGCCAGCAGCCCCCTGACAGGGCCGGTCGGGGAGCTGTTTTTT
CASSPLTGPVGELFF
>TRBJ1-1|TRBV6-5|TRBD1|NA
TGTGCCAGCAGCAATGACAGGGTAACTGAAGCTTTCTTT
CASSNDRVTEAFF
>TRBJ2-3|TRBV6-6|TRBD2|few
TGTGCCAGCAGAACACCCGGCGGCGGGGGTGCAGATACGCAGTATTTT
CASRTPGGGGADTQYF
>TRBJ1-5|TRBV6-1|NA|few
TGTGCCATTAAACAGGGTTCCAATCAGCCCCAGCATTTT
CAIKQGSNQPQHF
>TRBJ2-2|TRBV30|NA|NA
TGTGCCAGTTCAGGCACCTCCTTGAACACCGGGGAGCTGTTTTTT
CASSGTSLNTGELFF
>TRBJ2-5|TRBV6-5|NA|NA
TGTGCCAGCAGTTCGGTCGGGGAGACCCAGTACTTC
CASSSVGETQYF
>TRBJ1-5|TRBV5-4|TRBD1|NA
TGTGCCAGCAGCTTAGACAGGGGGTTTGGACAGCCCCAGCATTTT
CASSLDRGFGQPQHF
>TRBJ1-5|TRBV28|TRBD1|NA
TGTGCCAGCTCACTATCCGGGACAGGGAGAGCCTATAGCAATCAGCCCCAGCATTTT
CASSLSGTGRAYSNQPQHF
>TRBJ1-1|TRBV11-2|TRBD1|NA
TGTGCCAGCAGCGCGACACAGGGGACGAGAACTGAAGCTTTCTTT
CASSATQGTRTEAFF
>TRBJ1-2|TRBV29-1|TRBD1|NA
TGCAGCGCCCCAGGGACAGGGGGCTACACCTTC
CSAPGTGGYTF
>TRBJ2-3|TRBV5-3|NA|once
TGTGCCAGAAGCCGGGGGGCTGAGGACGGCTACACAGATACGCAGTATTTT
CARSRGAEDGYTDTQYF
>TRBJ1-6|TRBV18|TRBD1|NA
TGTGCCAGCTCACCAGGGACAGAGAATTCACCCCTCCACTTT
CASSPGTENSPLHF
>TRBJ2-3|TRBV6-5|TRBD2|NA
TGTGCCAGCAGTTACCGGAGGTTGGGGGGGGCGCAGTATTTT
CASSYRRLGGAQYF
>TRBJ1-6|TRBV11-2|NA|once
TGTGCCAGCAGCGGGGGGGTCGGTTCACCCCTCCACTTT
CASSGGVGSPLHF
>TRBJ1-1|TRBV6-5|NA|once
TGTGCCAGCAGTTCCCCACGGGGAACTGAAGCTTTCTTT
CASSSPRGTEAFF
>TRBJ2-7|TRBV30|NA|NA
TGTGCCTGGAGTGGTACAGGGAGATACGAGCAGTACTTC
CAWSGTGRYEQYF
>TRBJ1-1|TRBV11-3|NA|NA
TGTGCCAGCAGCGGCCAGGCAGGGGACACTGAAGCTTTCTTT
CASSGQAGDTEAFF
>TRBJ1-2|TRBV4-1|NA|once
TGCGCCAGCAGCCAGAGCCCCGGTCCAGCCGGGGGTGGCTACACCTTC
CASSQSPGPAGGGYTF
>TRBJ2-4|TRBV6-1|TRBD1|NA
TGTGCCAGCAGTAAAACAGGGGACAAAAACATTCAGTACTTC
CASSKTGDKNIQYF
>TRBJ2-7|TRBV28|TRBD1|NA
TGTGCCAGCAGTCCGTGGGACAGGGCGACCTACGAGCAGTACTTC
CASSPWDRATYEQYF
>TRBJ2-7|TRBV4-3|TRBD2|NA
TGCGCCAGCAGCCAAGATTTCCTCGGGAGGGAGCAGTACTTC
CASSQDFLGREQYF
>TRBJ2-7|TRBV4-3|NA|NA
TGCGCCAGCAGCCCGGACATTTTCTCCTACGAGCAGTACTTC
CASSPDIFSYEQYF
>TRBJ1-2|TRBV4-3|NA|NA
TGCGCCAGCAGCCAAGATCGTCGGGTCTATGGCTACACCTTC
CASSQDRRVYGYTF
>TRBJ2-3|TRBV21-1|NA|once
TGTGCCAGCAGCACTAGGGGTTTAGATACGCAGTATTTT
CASSTRGLDTQYF
>TRBJ1-5|TRBV19|NA|once
TGTGCCAGTACCCTGGGGAGTAGCAATCAGCCCCAGCATTTT
CASTLGSSNQPQHF
>TRBJ1-2|TRBV12-5|NA|NA
TGTGCTAGTGGTCCTACAGACTATGGCTACACCTTC
CASGPTDYGYTF
>TRBJ1-5|TRBV29-1|NA|NA
TGCAGCGTCGCCGACGGGGTTTTAGGCAATCAGCCCCAGCATTTT
CSVADGVLGNQPQHF
>TRBJ1-2|TRBV7-9|NA|NA
TGTGCCAGCAGCTCCCCGGGGGTGAATAATGGCTACACCTTC
CASSSPGVNNGYTF
>TRBJ1-5|TRBV13|TRBD1|NA
TGTGCCAGCAGCCGGACAGGGGCGGGTCAGCCCCAGCATTTT
CASSRTGAGQPQHF
>TRBJ2-7|TRBV6-5|NA|NA
TGTGCCAGCACTACTCAAGGGGGCTACGAGCAGTACTTC
CASTTQGGYEQYF
>TRBJ1-2|TRBV19|NA|NA
TGTGCCAGTAGTATGTCAGGGGTCTATGGCTACACCTTC
CASSMSGVYGYTF
>TRBJ1-5|TRBV15|NA|NA
TGTGCCACCAGCAGGGGGGTGGGGAGGCAGCCCCAGCATTTT
CATSRGVGRQPQHF
>TRBJ2-1|TRBV4-1|NA|NA
TGCGCCAGCAGCCATACACGGGCCCAACAGGGGAGGCCCTACAATGAGCAGTTCTTC
CASSHTRAQQGRPYNEQFF
>TRBJ1-1|TRBV9|NA|NA
TGTGCCAGCAGCGCAGTGGGAGGCACTGAAGCTTTCTTT
CASSAVGGTEAFF
>TRBJ2-1|TRBV5-1|NA|NA
TGCGCCAGCAGCCGCCGGACAGAAACCAATGAGCAGTTCTTC
CASSRRTETNEQFF
>TRBJ1-5|TRBV9|TRBD1|NA
TGTGCCAGCAGCGGGGACAGGAGCAATCAGCCCCAGCATTTT
CASSGDRSNQPQHF
>TRBJ1-5|TRBV4-3|NA|NA
TGCGCCAGCAGCCAAGATAAGCGGCGGGGCGGGATGGGGCAGCCCCAGCATTTT
CASSQDKRRGGMGQPQHF
>TRBJ2-1|TRBV15|NA|NA
TGTGCCACCAAGCAGGGGAGGGGCAATGAGCAGTTCTTC
CATKQGRGNEQFF
>TRBJ1-1|TRBV5-6|NA|NA
TGTGCCAGCAGCTCCTTTCTTGGCTTGGAAGCTTTCTTT
CASSSFLGLEAFF
>TRBJ2-2|TRBV29-1|TRBD1|NA
TGCAGCGTTGGGACAGGGACGACCGGGGAGCTGTTTTTT
CSVGTGTTGELFF
>TRBJ1-1|TRBV6-5|NA|few
TGTGCCAGCACCATCCTAGGGGGAACTGAAGCTTTCTTT
CASTILGGTEAFF
>TRBJ1-1|TRBV4-3|NA|NA
TGCGCCAGCAGCCAAGATATTCCCCAGGTAGTGAACACTGAAGCTTTCTTT
CASSQDIPQVVNTEAFF
>TRBJ1-1|TRBV10-3|TRBD1|NA
TGTGCCATCGGCGACAGGGATCGGGAAGCTTTCTTT
CAIGDRDREAFF
>TRBJ1-1|TRBV10-3|TRBD1|once
TGTGCCATCAGTCGACAGGGGGCGCCGGACACTGAAGCTTTCTTT
CAISRQGAPDTEAFF
>TRBJ1-2|TRBV18|NA|NA
TGTGCCAGCTCACCACCCCCAGGCGCTGGTGGCTACACCTTC
CASSPPPGAGGYTF
>TRBJ2-1|TRBV7-6|NA|once
TGTGCCAGCAGCTTAGCGGGGGGTAGTATTGAGCAGTTCTTC
CASSLAGGSIEQFF
>TRBJ2-3|TRBV7-6|TRBD2|NA
TGTGCCAGCAGCTTATCCCTACTAGCGGGGCACGCAGATACGCAGTATTTT
CASSLSLLAGHADTQYF
>TRBJ1-3|TRBV28|TRBD1|once
TGTGCCAGCAGTTCGGGACAGGCCATCTCTGGAAACACCATATATTTT
CASSSGQAISGNTIYF
>TRBJ2-7|TRBV7-2|TRBD1|NA
TGTGCCAGCACCCCAAGGACAGGGGGCTCGTACGAGCAGTACTTC
CASTPRTGGSYEQYF
>TRBJ2-1|TRBV28|NA|NA
TGTGCCAGCAGTTTATTTTCGGCACGGGGGCAGTTCTTC
CASSLFSARGQFF